One and the same sample provided the 26 T cell receptor beta chains below, sequenced in a study of CD8 T cells in ankylosing spondylitis. TCRdb reprocessed the 5' RACE reads with MiXCR, giving one entry per CDR3 protein. The sample holds under 250,000 distinct CDR3 sequences, approximately 30% seen once. Sequences were obtained from blood, either unsorted or a sorted T cell fraction (not recorded which). The receptors were sampled from a male donor with ankylosing spondylitis or in good health (not recorded which).

This clonotype was counted a few times. V and J are TRBV7-3 and TRBJ2-3; 8 bases agree with TRBD2. Per germline, CDR1 SGHTA and CDR2 FQGTGA. V was clipped by 8 bases and J by 6 bases; unmatched bases: 7. The CDR3 spans 13 residues. The chain's CDR3 is CASGIAGGDTQYF. DNA of the CDR3: TGTGCCAGCGGTATCGCGGGGGGCGATACGCAGTATTTT.

This clonotype was seen more than once but under ten times. The V call is TRBV12-3 or TRBV12-4, the J call TRBJ2-1; TRBD1 is a possible D gene (5 bases). CDR3 length: 15 residues. V lost 5 bases and J lost 10, with 21 bases in between. CDR3 in amino acids: CASSHDSGPLREQFF. The DNA of the CDR3 is TGTGCCAGCAGTCATGACAGTGGTCCCCTTAGGGAGCAGTTCTTC.

This clonotype appeared a few times. This sequence joins TRBV20-1 and TRBJ2-7; the D call may be TRBD1 or TRBD2 (6 bases each). The germline V gene has CDR1 DFQATT and CDR2 SNEGSKA (reference sequence). The CDR3 is made up of 13 amino acids. V was trimmed by 1 base and J by 2 bases, leaving 9 bases between them. The CDR3 DNA follows: TGCAGTGCTAGAGTGGGGGGCGCCTACGAGCAGTACTTC. As protein: CSARVGGAYEQYF.

The chain is built from TRBV29-1 and TRBJ2-3; D is perhaps TRBD2 (6 bases). The ends were cut back, 4 bases at V and 4 bases at J, with 9 bases in the middle. Germline lookup yields CDR1 SQVTM and CDR2 ANQGSEA. This CDR3 has 12 residues. The CDR3, as DNA: TGCAGCGTTGTGACGGGGGCAGATACGCAGTATTTT. This translates into CSVVTGADTQYF.

This chain links TRBV7-6 with TRBJ2-3; D is possibly TRBD1 (6 bases). The CDR3 is 13 amino acids. Germline V gene lookup returns CDR1 SGHVS and CDR2 FNYEAQ. V dropped 5 bases and J dropped 6 bases, with 12 bases sitting between them. CDR3: CASSTQRGDTQYF. The CDR3 nucleotides read TGTGCCAGCAGCACCCAGAGGGGGGATACGCAGTATTTT. Full variable domain (rest looked up from reference TRBV7-6 and TRBJ2-3): GAGVSQSPRYKVTKRGQDVALRCDPISGHVSLYWYRQALGQGPEFLTYFNYEAQQDKSGLPNDRFSAERPEGSISTLTIQRTEQRDSAMYRCASSTQRGDTQYFGPGTRLTVL.

As for this clonotype: Compared with germline, one end of the junction differs, possibly owing to a read error. The chain couples TRBV20-1 to TRBJ2-1; TRBD1 aligns across 9 bases. From germline, CDR1 is DFQATT and CDR2 SNEGSKA (reference sequence). The CDR3 consists of 13 residues. CDR3 nucleotides: TGCAGTGCTGGACCGGGGACAGGGAAAGGTTCGATCTTC. Residues: CSAGPGTGKGSIF.

The chain employs TRBV29-1 and TRBJ2-1; perhaps TRBD2 as D (5 bases). The germline gives CDR1 SQVTM, CDR2 ANQGSEA. The CDR3 sequence is 12 residues long. The germline V and J ends were trimmed by 4 bases and 8 bases, with 12 bases remaining between them. The CDR3 DNA sequence: TGCAGCGTTGTAGAGGGTTTCGATGAGCAGTTCTTC. Translation gives CSVVEGFDEQFF.

The chain joins TRBV11-1 to TRBJ1-6; 11 positions match TRBD1. Unmatched junction bases numbered 8, after V lost 6 bases and J lost 1 base. CDR1 and CDR2 from the germline V gene are SGHAT and FQDESV (reference sequence). CDR3 size: 18 residues. In DNA form, the CDR3 reads TGTGCCAGCAGTAGAGGACAGGGGGCAATGTCCTATAATTCACCCCTCCACTTT. Translating gives CASSRGQGAMSYNSPLHF.

The sample holds a few counts of this clonotype. The chain couples TRBV5-5 to TRBJ1-5; 7 bases map to TRBD1. The CDR3 is 14 amino acids. Germline CDR1 SGHKS, CDR2 YYEKEE (reference sequence). Germline trimming cut 0 bases from V and 4 bases from J; bases unmatched to any gene: 1. For the CDR3, the DNA is TGTGCCAGCAGCTTGGTGACAGGGAATCAGCCCCAGCATTTT. As protein: CASSLVTGNQPQHF.

This sequence joins TRBV10-1 and TRBJ2-7, with D perhaps matching TRBD1 or TRBD2 (5 bases each). This CDR3 has 14 amino acids. Trimming took off 0 bases at V and 0 bases at J, with 6 bases between the two ends. In germline, CDR1 is WNHNN, CDR2 SYGVQD (reference sequence). The CDR3 sequence is CASSESGTSYEQYF. As DNA, the CDR3 is TGCGCCAGCAGTGAGTCGGGGACCTCCTACGAGCAGTACTTC.

V and J are TRBV11-2 and TRBJ1-1; D is unresolved. The V and J ends lost 1 base and 8 bases respectively, with 11 bases between them. Germline CDR1 and CDR2: SGHAT and FQNNGV. The CDR3 spans 13 residues. CDR3 loop: CASSLVDFTEAFF. CDR3 sequence (DNA): TGTGCCAGCAGCTTAGTCGATTTCACAGAAGCTTTCTTT.

Many counts were recorded for this clonotype. The V call is TRBV29-1, the J call TRBJ2-7; a possible D gene is TRBD2 (6 bases). Germline V gene sequence: CDR1 SQVTM, CDR2 ANQGSEA. V was shortened by 4 bases and J by 6 bases, with 16 bases between the two germline ends. The CDR3 is 13 amino acids. The DNA of the CDR3 is TGCAGCGTTGTGGGAGGCGCTCTGGCCGAGCAGTACTTC. Its protein is CSVVGGALAEQYF.

The chain carries TRBV24-1 and TRBJ2-7; D perhaps matches TRBD2 (6 bases). Per the germline V gene, CDR1 is KGHDR and CDR2 is SFDVKD. The CDR3 contains 11 residues. The V end lost 9 bases, the J end lost 3 bases, and 8 bases lay between the germline ends. The CDR3 is CATGGSYEQYF. The DNA for the CDR3 is TGTGCCACCGGGGGGAGCTACGAGCAGTACTTC.

The chain recombines TRBV5-6 with TRBJ2-4; TRBD1 aligns across 7 bases. The CDR3 covers 16 residues. The V segment lost 2 bases and the J segment 0 bases; nucleotides outside the gene matches: 5. Germline CDR1 and CDR2: SGHDT and YYEEEE. The CDR3 spells CASSFQGQLAKNIQYF. As DNA, the CDR3 is TGTGCCAGCAGCTTCCAGGGACAGCTAGCCAAAAACATTCAGTACTTC.

This rearrangement joins TRBV18 to TRBJ2-7; D uncertain. The germline gives CDR1 KGHSH, CDR2 LQKENI. V lost 4 bases and J lost 7, with 14 bases in between. The CDR3 totals 13 residues. CDR3 amino acids: CASSQAPPEEQYF. CDR3 bases: TGTGCCAGCTCACAGGCCCCTCCGGAGGAGCAGTACTTC.

This clonotype was counted many times. The chain joins TRBV5-6 to TRBJ2-7; D call uncertain. Germline V gene sequence: CDR1 SGHDT, CDR2 YYEEEE. V was pared by 5 bases and J by 0 bases, with 3 bases between. This CDR3 has 11 residues. CDR3 protein: CASRNSYEQYF. For the CDR3, the DNA is TGTGCCAGCAGGAACTCCTACGAGCAGTACTTC.

This clonotype has only a few counts. V and J are TRBV29-1 and TRBJ2-1, with D perhaps matching TRBD1 or TRBD2 (7 bases each). The CDR3 consists of 14 residues. Germline values: CDR1 SQVTM, CDR2 ANQGSEA. Trimming removed 7 bases at V and 5 bases at J, with 18 bases between. In DNA form, the CDR3 reads TGCAGCGCGAGGGGGCGGGGGCCCGACAATGAGCAGTTCTTC. As protein: CSARGRGPDNEQFF.

This clonotype occurred a few times. The V and J genes are TRBV7-3 and TRBJ1-1; D is possibly TRBD1 (6 bases). From germline, CDR1 is SGHTA and CDR2 FQGTGA. The CDR3 loop spans 14 amino acids. With 4 bases removed from V and 1 base from J, the gap between germline ends came to 10 bases. Written as DNA, the CDR3 is TGTGCCAGCAGCTACAGGGATGGGAACACTGAAGCTTTCTTT. Translation gives CASSYRDGNTEAFF.

J is TRBJ2-3 and V is TRBV5-6, with D perhaps being TRBD1 or TRBD2 (5 bases each). The V end lost 1 base, the J end lost 2 bases, and 14 bases lay between the germline ends. CDR3 length equals 16 residues. Per germline, CDR1 SGHDT and CDR2 YYEEEE. The CDR3 nucleotides are TGTGCCAGCAGCTTGTTCCGGGACGGACTCACAGATACGCAGTATTTT. Translation: CASSLFRDGLTDTQYF.

The rearrangement links TRBV9 to TRBJ1-5; D ambiguous. In germline, CDR1 is SGDLS, CDR2 YYNGEE. The CDR3 has 13 amino acids. Trimming took off 4 bases at V and 2 bases at J, with 7 bases between the two ends. The chain's CDR3 is CASSSVGNQPQHF. CDR3 nucleotides: TGTGCCAGCAGCAGCGTCGGCAATCAGCCCCAGCATTTT. Together with reference TRBV9 and TRBJ1-5, the CDR3 gives the full variable domain: DSGVTQTPKHLITATGQRVTLRCSPRSGDLSVYWYQQSLDQGLQFLIQYYNGEERAKGNILERFSAQQFPDLHSELNLSSLELGDSALYFCASSSVGNQPQHFGDGTRLSIL.

The chain joins TRBV7-3 to TRBJ2-3, with D possibly TRBD2 on 6 matching bases. CDR3 size: 17 residues. CDR1 SGHTA and CDR2 FQGTGA come from the germline V gene. Trimming removed 5 bases from V and 2 bases from J, with 20 bases in between. The CDR3 spells CASSPLRGGGLTDTQYF. The CDR3 nucleotides are TGTGCCAGCAGCCCCCTGAGGGGAGGAGGGCTCACAGATACGCAGTATTTT.

This clonotype has only one observation. The rearrangement links TRBV11-2 to TRBJ1-5, with D possibly TRBD1 on 6 matching bases. The CDR3 spans 18 residues. Trimming took 0 bases from V and 2 from J, leaving 17 bases between them. Germline CDR1 reads SGHAT; CDR2 reads FQNNGV. CDR3 loop: CASSLDGRGALGNQPQHF. The DNA for the CDR3 is TGTGCCAGCAGCTTAGATGGTAGGGGGGCACTGGGCAATCAGCCCCAGCATTTT.

This clonotype turned up a few times. The CDR3 DNA reads as TGTGCCAGCAGTCTCAAGGGGGACCGGAATCAGCCCCAGCATTTT. This encodes CASSLKGDRNQPQHF. The chain is built from TRBV27 and TRBJ1-5, with D tentatively TRBD1 (6 bases). The germline CDR1 and CDR2 sequences are MNHEY and SMNVEV (reference sequence). This CDR3 is built from 15 residues. Trimming removed 5 bases from V and 4 bases from J, with 15 bases in between.

CDR3 in amino acids: CATLIRQGSPDTQYF. The CDR3 DNA reads as TGTGCCACCCTAATTCGACAGGGGAGTCCAGATACGCAGTATTTT. The chain couples TRBV10-3 to TRBJ2-3; TRBD1 matches 8 bases. Trimming removed 10 bases from V and 4 bases from J; junction bases left unmatched: 13. The germline V gene encodes CDR1 ENHRY and CDR2 SYGVKD. This CDR3 is 15 amino acids long.

The CDR3 coding sequence is TGCAGTGCTAGAGATTTGAGATATGGCTACACCTTC. Encoded protein: CSARDLRYGYTF. The V gene is TRBV20-1, the J gene TRBJ1-2, with D hard to call. With 0 bases removed from V and 5 bases from J, the gap between germline ends came to 7 bases. The CDR3 consists of 12 residues. Germline V gene data show CDR1 as DFQATT and CDR2 as SNEGSKA (reference sequence).

This sequence joins TRBV7-8 and TRBJ2-1; 7 nucleotides line up with TRBD2. Germline trimming cut 6 bases from V and 5 bases from J; bases unmatched to any gene: 10. The CDR3 sequence is 15 residues long. Germline V CDR1 and CDR2: SGHVS, FQNEAQ. This CDR3 reads CASRSRGAGHNEQFF. CDR3 nucleotide sequence: TGTGCCAGCAGGTCTCGGGGAGCGGGGCACAATGAGCAGTTCTTC.